These 26 T cell receptor beta chains came from one sample sequenced in a study of T cells in Graves' hyperthyroidism and ophthalmopathy. There were TCR beta CDR3 regions amplified from RNA transcripts. The TCR CDR3 was amplified in a first-round RT-PCR using the HTBI primer set. One entry per CDR3 protein, called by TCRdb with MiXCR from the multiplex PCR reads. This repertoire shows fewer than 750,000 distinct CDR3 sequences, roughly 14% found once; its top ten account for 3.5% to 4.5%. Specimen: blood. Receptors originate from a middle-aged woman with Graves' ophthalmopathy.

This clonotype showed up many times. This sequence joins TRBV24-1 and TRBJ2-7, with D perhaps TRBD2 (5 bases). The V end was cut by 2 bases, the J end by 7 bases, with 17 bases between. The CDR3 loop spans 15 amino acids. The germline CDR1 and CDR2 sequences are KGHDR and SFDVKD. The DNA of the CDR3 is TGTGCCACCAGTGATTCCGGGGTTAACCTGTGGGAGCAGTACTTC. It codes for CATSDSGVNLWEQYF.

V usage is TRBV5-1 and J usage is TRBJ2-5; perhaps TRBD2 as D (6 bases). V shed 4 bases and J shed 1 base, with 14 bases lying between them. The CDR3 extends over 15 amino acids. Germline CDR1 SGHRS, CDR2 YFSETQ. CDR3 loop: CASSGSLGGQETQYF. CDR3 DNA sequence: TGCGCCAGCAGCGGATCGCTGGGGGGCCAAGAGACCCAGTACTTC.

This clonotype was recorded at least ten times. The chain employs TRBV7-2 and TRBJ2-2, with TRBD2 matching 11 bases. The CDR3 is made up of 15 amino acids. CDR1 SGHTA and CDR2 FQGNSA come from the germline V gene. The J segment lost 6 bases and the V segment lost 5 bases, leaving 5 bases of the junction unmatched. The CDR3 loop is CASSRRLAGSGELFF. The CDR3 bases are TGTGCCAGCAGCCGGAGACTAGCGGGATCCGGGGAGCTGTTTTTT.

This clonotype occurred many times. The rearrangement links TRBV6-1 to TRBJ2-4; D remains ambiguous. V was pared by 0 bases and J by 4 bases, with 10 bases between. Germline CDR1 MNHNS, CDR2 SASEGT. The CDR3 is 15 residues long. The CDR3 DNA reads as TGTGCCAGCAGTGAAGCGGGCAGCCTGAAAAACATTCAGTACTTC. The encoded protein is CASSEAGSLKNIQYF.

At least ten counts were recorded for this clonotype. This chain connects TRBV19 to TRBJ1-5, with a possible D match to TRBD1 (5 bases). Trimming took off 4 bases at V and 6 bases at J, with 31 bases between the two ends. The CDR3 sequence is 20 residues long. Germline V gives CDR1 LNHDA, CDR2 SQIVND (reference sequence). The CDR3 reads CASSTHRSDGHFTGGQPQHF. CDR3 nucleotide sequence: TGTGCCAGTAGTACCCACAGGAGTGATGGACACTTTACGGGGGGTCAGCCCCAGCATTTT.

The rearrangement uses TRBV2 and TRBJ2-7; D possibly corresponds to TRBD1 (6 bases). This CDR3 is built from 13 residues. Germline V gene lookup returns CDR1 SNHLY and CDR2 FYNNEI. The V end was cut by 7 bases, the J end by 2 bases, with 12 bases between. Here the CDR3 reads CASKDSRTYEQYF. The CDR3 coding sequence is TGTGCCAGCAAGGACAGTCGAACCTACGAGCAGTACTTC. Full variable domain (missing parts from reference TRBV2 and TRBJ2-7): EPEVTQTPSHQVTQMGQEVILRCVPISNHLYFYWYRQILGQKVEFLVSFYNNEISEKSEIFDDQFSVERPDGSNFTLKIRSTKLEDSAMYFCASKDSRTYEQYFGPGTRLTVT.

This clonotype was counted ten times or more. The rearrangement joins TRBV28 to TRBJ1-5; TRBD1 matches 9 bases. Trimming cost V 7 bases and J 4 bases; bases outside gene matches: 5. Germline V CDR1 and CDR2: MDHEN, SYDVKM. This CDR3 has 14 amino acids. The CDR3 loop reads CASTDGTGNQPQHF. The CDR3 DNA follows: TGTGCCAGCACCGACGGGACAGGGAATCAGCCCCAGCATTTT.

Comments on this clonotype: One base away lies a much larger clone, so this may be a sequencing read error. CDR3 sequence reads: CSVEREGPGTGELFF. The CDR3 nucleotides are TGCAGTGTGGAGCGGGAGGGCCCCGGGACCGGGGAGCTGTTTTTT. The rearrangement uses TRBV20-1 and TRBJ2-2; 10 positions agree with TRBD2. The CDR3 has 15 residues. J was trimmed by 5 bases and V by 7 bases; bases with no gene match: 10. Germline V gene lookup returns CDR1 DFQATT and CDR2 SNEGSKA (reference sequence).

This clonotype was picked up many times. The chain carries TRBV12-3 or TRBV12-4 and TRBJ2-7; 9 bases are shared with TRBD1. V shed 6 bases, J shed 5 bases, and the junction held 5 bases outside the gene matches. This CDR3 contains 13 residues. CDR3 coding DNA: TGTGCCAGCAGCCGGGACAGGGTGGACGAGCAGTACTTC. Translation: CASSRDRVDEQYF.

V and J are TRBV12-3 or TRBV12-4 and TRBJ1-5; D is unclear. V was cut by 3 bases and J by 6 bases, with 15 bases left in between. The CDR3 spans 15 residues. CDR3 DNA sequence: TGTGCCAGCAGTTTCCGGACCGCCGTAGGTCAGCCCCAGCATTTT. Translated: CASSFRTAVGQPQHF.

This clonotype has a single count. This chain joins TRBV4-3 and TRBJ2-5, with D possibly being TRBD1 (5 bases). CDR1 LGHNA and CDR2 YSLEER come from the germline V gene. Trimming took 0 bases from V and 4 from J, leaving 9 bases between them. The CDR3 extends over 14 amino acids. The CDR3 sequence is CASSQDQGLETQYF. The DNA of the CDR3 is TGCGCCAGCAGCCAAGACCAGGGTCTAGAGACCCAGTACTTC.

The gene calls are TRBV7-9 and TRBJ2-7, with D possibly being TRBD1 or TRBD2 (5 bases each). Trimming left V 1 base short and J 6 bases short, with 10 bases between. CDR3 length equals 13 residues. From germline, CDR1 is SEHNR and CDR2 FQNEAQ (reference sequence). CDR3: CASSLGVGGEQYF. DNA for the CDR3: TGTGCCAGCAGCTTAGGCGTTGGGGGCGAGCAGTACTTC. Complete variable domain (other parts from reference TRBV7-9 and TRBJ2-7): DTGVSQNPRHKITKRGQNVTFRCDPISEHNRLYWYRQTLGQGPEFLTYFQNEAQLEKSRLLSDRFSAERPKGSFSTLEIQRTEQGDSAMYLCASSLGVGGEQYFGPGTRLTVT.

This clonotype appeared a few times. This sequence joins TRBV30 and TRBJ2-4, with D maybe TRBD1 (5 bases). The CDR3 is 12 residues long. Trimming took off 0 bases at V and 9 bases at J, with 9 bases between the two ends. Germline values: CDR1 GTSNPN, CDR2 SVGIG (reference sequence). CDR3 nucleotides: TGTGCCTGGAGTGTAGCTAGGGGCATTCAGTACTTC. Protein product: CAWSVARGIQYF. Looking up the rest from reference TRBV30 and TRBJ2-4 gives the full variable domain: SQTIHQWPATLVQPVGSPLSLECTVEGTSNPNLYWYRQAAGRGLQLLFYSVGIGQISSEVPQNLSASRPQDRQFILSSKKLLLSDSGFYLCAWSVARGIQYFGAGTRLSVL.

This chain links TRBV2 with TRBJ1-2; possible D gene TRBD1, 5 bases. Trimming pared 3 bases from V and 4 bases from J, leaving 12 bases between. CDR3 size: 14 residues. CDR1 SNHLY and CDR2 FYNNEI come from the germline V gene. In DNA, the CDR3 is TGTGCCAGCAGTGAGGCTCGGGGCCGCTATGGCTACACCTTC. Protein sequence: CASSEARGRYGYTF.

This clonotype was seen only a few times. The rearrangement links TRBV27 to TRBJ2-2; 13 positions agree with TRBD2. Trimming took 5 bases from V and 7 from J; bases not matched to a gene: 7. CDR3 length: 16 amino acids. Germline V CDR1 and CDR2: MNHEY, SMNVEV (reference sequence). CDR3 DNA: TGTGCCAGCAGTCCGACTAGCGGGAGGAATATCGGGGAGCTGTTTTTT. Translated: CASSPTSGRNIGELFF.

The table lists this clonotype with a count of one. The rearrangement links TRBV14 to TRBJ1-1; D possibly corresponds to TRBD1 (6 bases). Germline CDR1 is SGHDN and CDR2 is FVKESK. The V end lost 1 base, the J end lost 0 bases, and 15 bases lay between the germline ends. This CDR3 is 17 amino acids long. CDR3 sequence: CASSQGGHPRMNTEAFF. The CDR3 DNA sequence: TGTGCCAGCAGCCAAGGGGGACACCCAAGGATGAACACTGAAGCTTTCTTT.

A remark on this clonotype: Germline is not matched at one junction end, which may reflect a read error. The chain uses TRBV5-6 and TRBJ2-5; D call uncertain. Germline V gene data show CDR1 as SGHDT and CDR2 as YYEEEE. This CDR3 has 13 amino acids. Written as DNA, the CDR3 is TGTGCCAGCAGCTTGCAAACCCCAGAGGCCCAGTACTTC. Amino acids: CASSLQTPEAQYF.

The CDR3: CASSHNPRTGAGEQYF. In DNA form, the CDR3 reads TGTGCCAGCAGTCACAACCCAAGGACAGGGGCGGGGGAGCAGTACTTC. The chain is built from TRBV28 and TRBJ2-7; TRBD1 aligns across 9 bases. The CDR3 is made up of 16 amino acids. Germline CDR1 is MDHEN and CDR2 is SYDVKM. V shed 5 bases, J shed 7 bases, and the junction held 15 bases outside the gene matches.

This clonotype has a count of ten or more. V gene TRBV7-6 combines with J gene TRBJ2-7; 11 bases fit TRBD1. Trimming took 2 bases from V and 3 from J; bases not matched to a gene: 6. Germline assignment: CDR1 SGHVS and CDR2 FNYEAQ. This CDR3 comprises 16 residues. CDR3 amino acids: CASSLSPGTGGYEQYF. For the CDR3, the DNA is TGTGCCAGCAGCTTATCACCCGGGACAGGGGGCTACGAGCAGTACTTC.

In its sample, this clonotype was seen many times. This chain uses TRBV6-5 with TRBJ2-7; no reliable D call. Trimming left V 3 bases short and J 0 bases short, with 9 bases between. The CDR3 sequence is 14 residues long. Per germline, CDR1 MNHEY and CDR2 SVGAGI. For the CDR3, the DNA is TGTGCCAGCAGTTATTACGACGGCTCCTACGAGCAGTACTTC. It encodes CASSYYDGSYEQYF.

The CDR3 region is CATSRALVYEQYF. The CDR3 DNA reads as TGTGCCACCAGCCGGGCGCTAGTCTACGAGCAGTACTTC. The chain recombines TRBV15 with TRBJ2-7; no clear D gene. CDR1 LNHNV and CDR2 YYDKDF come from the germline V gene (reference sequence). This CDR3 is 13 amino acids long. V was trimmed by 5 bases and J by 3 bases, leaving 11 bases between them.

The chain couples TRBV28 to TRBJ2-5; TRBD1 matches 7 bases. Germline trimming cut 4 bases from V and 0 bases from J; bases unmatched to any gene: 5. CDR3 size: 15 residues. Germline values: CDR1 MDHEN, CDR2 SYDVKM. CDR3 DNA sequence: TGTGCCAGCAGTTCGGCAGGGACAGACCAAGAGACCCAGTACTTC. Amino acids: CASSSAGTDQETQYF.

The count of this clonotype is one. The CDR3 loop reads CASSLAVLSGYTEAFF. The CDR3 DNA follows: TGTGCCAGCAGCTTAGCTGTCCTCAGCGGGTACACTGAAGCTTTCTTT. The rearrangement links TRBV7-2 to TRBJ1-1; D gene uncertain. Trimming took 0 bases from V and 3 from J, leaving 14 bases between them. In germline, CDR1 is SGHTA, CDR2 FQGNSA. The CDR3 is made up of 16 amino acids.

The V and J genes are TRBV14 and TRBJ2-5; 8 nucleotides align to TRBD1. Trimming cost V 5 bases and J 5 bases; bases outside gene matches: 10. CDR3 length: 15 amino acids. Germline-derived CDR1 and CDR2 are SGHDN and FVKESK. The CDR3 nucleotides are TGTGCCAGCAGCTTCCAGGGGGCTTCTAGGGAGACCCAGTACTTC. It is translated as CASSFQGASRETQYF.

The table lists this clonotype with many counts. This chain links TRBV5-1 with TRBJ1-2, with 11 bases that match TRBD1. The CDR3 spans 15 residues. J lost 8 bases, V lost 3 bases, and 9 bases had no gene match. Germline V gene sequence: CDR1 SGHRS, CDR2 YFSETQ. The CDR3 coding sequence is TGCGCCAGCAGCTCTCCACCGGGACAGGGGGGAGGCTACACCTTC. Its protein is CASSSPPGQGGGYTF.

This clonotype has only a few counts. The chain links TRBV20-1 to TRBJ1-1; D is ambiguous. Germline lookup yields CDR1 DFQATT and CDR2 SNEGSKA (reference sequence). The CDR3 runs to 16 residues. Trimming stripped 2 bases from V and 4 bases from J, with 20 bases between. The CDR3 loop reads CSARMGDTLAGTEAFF. DNA of the CDR3: TGCAGTGCTAGAATGGGAGACACGCTGGCGGGCACTGAAGCTTTCTTT.